This T cell receptor beta chain was observed in a study of beta chain features in type 1 diabetes. All sorted populations exceeded 95% purity. Study results and caveats: Any HLA type influence on TCRB rearrangement was left unresolved here.

This clone was picked up a small number of times. As yet, its antigen is unknown. Sequenced material consisted of expressed TCRB transcripts (all of the isolated RNA was reverse transcribed). Method: immunoSEQ multiplex PCR; TCRdb's copy keeps in-frame clones and lacks some. Of about 400,000 clones detected, roughly 12% appear once; the ten largest clones hold less than 0.02%. Per the germline V gene, CDR1 is MNHEY and CDR2 is SMNVEV (reference sequence). The CDR3 runs to 14 residues. V lost 6 bases and J lost 3; bases outside the gene matches: 5. V usage is TRBV27 and J usage is TRBJ2-7; 10 nucleotides match TRBD1. The source material was naive CD4+ T cells from blood. The TCR comes from a man younger than 35 in good health. The CDR3 protein is CASSHRTGGYEQYF. The CDR3 DNA sequence: TGTGCCAGCAGCCACCGGACAGGGGGCTACGAGCAGTACTTC.